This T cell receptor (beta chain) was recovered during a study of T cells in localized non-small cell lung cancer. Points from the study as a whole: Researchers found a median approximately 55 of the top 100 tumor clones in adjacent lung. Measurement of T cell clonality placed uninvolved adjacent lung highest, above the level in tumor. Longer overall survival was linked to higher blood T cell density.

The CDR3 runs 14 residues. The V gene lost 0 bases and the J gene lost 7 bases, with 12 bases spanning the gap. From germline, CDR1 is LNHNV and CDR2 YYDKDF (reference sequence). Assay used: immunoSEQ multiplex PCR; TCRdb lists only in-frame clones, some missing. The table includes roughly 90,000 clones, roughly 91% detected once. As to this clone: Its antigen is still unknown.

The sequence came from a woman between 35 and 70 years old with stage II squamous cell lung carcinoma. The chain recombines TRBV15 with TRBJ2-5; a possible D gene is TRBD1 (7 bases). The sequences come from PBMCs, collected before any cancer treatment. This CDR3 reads CATSRDRQGGTQYF. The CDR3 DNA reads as TGTGCCACCAGCAGAGATCGACAGGGAGGGACCCAGTACTTC.